The clone carrying this T cell receptor (beta chain) turned up a few times. Germline V lookup: CDR1 SGDLS, CDR2 YYNGEE. J was trimmed by 8 bases and V by 3 bases; bases with no gene match: 9. CDR3 length: 15 amino acids. The data derive from a study of blood T cell repertoires in COVID-19. About the study: COVID-19 samples collected from the United States, Italy and Spain covered acute and convalescent phases. Sample material is recorded as cDNA or gDNA derived from T cells, B-cell-depleted T cells, or PBMCs.

How the authors handled the data: Estimated nucleated cell counts came from reference gene primer amplification. Sequencing was performed with immunoSEQ multiplex PCR; in TCRdb, only in-frame clones are kept and a portion is missing. The DNA gave D and trimming, while V, J and clone size come from that table. Of approximately 190,000 clones in the sample, roughly 88% were seen once. The sample comprised peripheral blood. The clonotype was recovered from a woman in her forties who had recovered from COVID-19. The chain carries TRBV9 and TRBJ1-4; TRBD1 matches at 8 bases. CDR3 residues: CASSATGGFREKLFF. The CDR3 region has the DNA TGTGCCAGCAGCGCCACAGGGGGATTTAGGGAAAAACTGTTTTTT.